This TCR beta chain stems from a study of blood T cell repertoires in COVID-19. There are 13 residues in the CDR3. The germline V gene encodes CDR1 SGHTA and CDR2 FQGNSA. V was shortened by 7 bases and J by 10 bases, with 14 bases between the two germline ends. Produced via immunoSEQ multiplex PCR; TCRdb's table is partial and in-frame only. The sample records approximately 72,000 clones, 88% being singletons. Sequenced: peripheral blood. The V call is TRBV7-2, the J call TRBJ1-6; D gene ambiguous. The source is a middle-aged man with acute or convalescent COVID-19. The CDR3 sequence is CASTHLRESPLHF. The CDR3 nucleotides read TGTGCCAGCACCCATTTAAGGGAGTCACCCCTCCACTTT.